This entry lists 15 T cell receptor beta chains sequenced from one sample in a study of blood T cell repertoires in COVID-19 (TCRdb year 2020). To prepare the library, the immunoSEQ multiplex PCR assay was applied. The table was pulled from immuneACCESS by TCRdb, which kept in-frame rearrangements only. Such tables lose some clones; where checked, under half of the loss comes from unresolved V genes, and the rest has no known cause. This sample holds around 340,000 clones; roughly 90% were observed only once. Together, the top ten hold 1% of the sample. Sequenced material: PBMCs or T cells enriched from blood (not recorded which). The origin of the receptors is a woman younger than 45 who had been exposed to COVID-19.

In nucleotides, the CDR3 is TGTGCCAGCATCGCAGTGCGGGATTGGGGGAATCAGCCCCAGCATTTT. It yields the protein CASIAVRDWGNQPQHF. The rearrangement links TRBV14 to TRBJ1-5; possibly TRBD1 for D (5 bases). CDR3 length equals 16 residues. Per the germline V gene, CDR1 is SGHDN and CDR2 is FVKESK. Trimming took off 7 bases at V and 4 bases at J, with 20 bases between the two ends. Supplemented by reference TRBV14 and TRBJ1-5, the full variable domain reads EAGVTQFPSHSVIEKGQTVTLRCDPISGHDNLYWYRRVMGKEIKFLLHFVKESKQDESGMPNNRFLAERTGGTYSTLKVQPAELEDSGVYFCASIAVRDWGNQPQHFGDGTRLSIL.

The chain combines TRBV9 with TRBJ1-3; 9 nucleotides match TRBD1. Germline V gene sequence: CDR1 SGDLS, CDR2 YYNGEE. V shed 4 bases, J shed 5 bases, and the junction held 7 bases outside the gene matches. The CDR3 is 15 amino acids. As DNA, the CDR3 is TGTGCCAGCAGCACACAGGACAGGGGAAGAAACACCATATATTTT. Translating gives CASSTQDRGRNTIYF. Full variable domain (remainder filled in from reference TRBV9 and TRBJ1-3): DSGVTQTPKHLITATGQRVTLRCSPRSGDLSVYWYQQSLDQGLQFLIQYYNGEERAKGNILERFSAQQFPDLHSELNLSSLELGDSALYFCASSTQDRGRNTIYFGEGSWLTVV.

V and J are TRBV24-1 and TRBJ2-2, with a tentative D call TRBD2 (6 bases). The CDR3 consists of 20 residues. The V end was cut by 0 bases, the J end by 0 bases, with 19 bases between. CDR1 KGHDR and CDR2 SFDVKD come from the germline V gene. This CDR3 is CATSDLAGRGDPPNTGELFF. The CDR3 DNA follows: TGTGCCACCAGTGATTTGGCGGGACGAGGAGATCCGCCGAACACCGGGGAGCTGTTTTTT.

This chain connects TRBV5-1 to TRBJ1-2; 8 nucleotides line up with TRBD1. The CDR3 length is 14 residues. V was pared by 5 bases and J by 0 bases, with 3 bases of the junction left unmatched. Germline loops: CDR1 SGHRS, CDR2 YFSETQ. For the CDR3, the DNA is TGCGCCAGCAGAGAACAGGGGGCTAACTATGGCTACACCTTC. As protein: CASREQGANYGYTF. Full variable domain (rest looked up from reference TRBV5-1 and TRBJ1-2): KAGVTQTPRYLIKTRGQQVTLSCSPISGHRSVSWYQQTPGQGLQFLFEYFSETQRNKGNFPGRFSGRQFSNSRSEMNVSTLELGDSALYLCASREQGANYGYTFGSGTRLTVV.

The chain carries TRBV12-5 and TRBJ2-5; D possibly corresponds to TRBD1 (7 bases). The CDR3 is 13 amino acids. Trimming left V 2 bases short and J 9 bases short, with 13 bases between. Germline lookup yields CDR1 LGHNT and CDR2 FRNRAP. CDR3 protein: CASGLLQGEAQYF. CDR3 nucleotides: TGTGCTAGTGGTTTGCTCCAGGGGGAGGCCCAGTACTTC.

The gene calls are TRBV11-1 and TRBJ2-2, with 11 bases identical to TRBD1. V shed 4 bases, J shed 8 bases, and the junction held 6 bases outside the gene matches. CDR1 and CDR2 from the germline V gene are SGHAT and FQDESV (reference sequence). The CDR3 covers 15 residues. CDR3 in amino acids: CASSSRDRGSGELFF. The CDR3 bases are TGTGCCAGCAGCTCCCGGGACAGGGGGTCGGGGGAGCTGTTTTTT.

The V call is TRBV5-1, the J call TRBJ2-6, with a possible D match to TRBD1 (6 bases). Trimming removed 4 bases at V and 0 bases at J, with 17 bases between. The CDR3 is 18 amino acids. Germline lookup yields CDR1 SGHRS and CDR2 YFSETQ. For the CDR3, the DNA is TGCGCCAGCAGCGTAACGACAGGTAGAAGCTCTGGGGCCAACGTCCTGACTTTC. It yields the protein CASSVTTGRSSGANVLTF.

The J gene is TRBJ2-1, the V gene TRBV27; a weak D match, TRBD1 (6 bases). V was shortened by 5 bases and J by 8 bases, with 16 bases between the two germline ends. The CDR3 sequence is 14 residues long. CDR1 and CDR2 (germline): MNHEY, SMNVEV (reference sequence). CDR3 protein: CASSLLQGMDEQFF. The CDR3 coding sequence is TGTGCCAGCAGTCTGTTACAGGGAATGGATGAGCAGTTCTTC.

The chain uses TRBV30 and TRBJ1-5, with a weak D call TRBD1 (5 bases). CDR3 length: 15 residues. V shed 0 bases and J shed 4 bases, with 13 bases lying between them. Germline V gene sequence: CDR1 GTSNPN, CDR2 SVGIG (reference sequence). The CDR3 is CAWSVRGGINQPQHF. DNA of the CDR3: TGTGCCTGGAGTGTACGGGGGGGAATTAATCAGCCCCAGCATTTT.

The J gene is TRBJ2-1, the V gene TRBV6-4, with 12 bases fitting TRBD2. The CDR3 loop spans 16 amino acids. V was pared by 5 bases and J by 4 bases, with 6 bases of the junction left unmatched. From germline, CDR1 is MRHNA and CDR2 SNTAGT. The DNA of the CDR3 is TGTGCCAGCAGTCGGGAACTAGCGGGAGGTTACAATGAGCAGTTCTTC. Protein sequence: CASSRELAGGYNEQFF.

The chain links TRBV28 to TRBJ2-7, with a weak D call TRBD1 (7 bases). With 7 bases removed from V and 4 bases from J, the gap between germline ends came to 17 bases. This CDR3 spans 14 amino acids. The V gene's germline CDR1 is MDHEN and CDR2 SYDVKM. As DNA, the CDR3 is TGTGCCAGCACTGCGGGACAGATACTTTACGAGCAGTACTTC. Residues: CASTAGQILYEQYF.

The V gene is TRBV12-3 or TRBV12-4, the J gene TRBJ2-7, with 9 bases identical to TRBD1. The CDR3 covers 13 residues. V was pared by 7 bases and J by 2 bases, with 3 bases of the junction left unmatched. Written as DNA, the CDR3 is TGTGCCAGCACCAGGACAGGGGCCTACGAGCAGTACTTC. This codes for CASTRTGAYEQYF.

This chain uses TRBV7-8 with TRBJ2-3, with TRBD2 matching 7 bases. Germline CDR1 reads SGHVS; CDR2 reads FQNEAQ. With 1 base clipped from V and 5 bases from J, the junction kept 12 bases outside the gene matches. The CDR3 covers 17 residues. For the CDR3, the DNA is TGTGCCAGCAGCTTAGAGGGCCCTGTCGGGGGGATAGATACGCAGTATTTT. Translated: CASSLEGPVGGIDTQYF.

The chain uses TRBV12-5 and TRBJ2-5, with 9 bases identical to TRBD2. V gave up 3 bases and J gave up 4 bases; unmatched junction bases: 6. Germline V gene lookup returns CDR1 LGHNT and CDR2 FRNRAP. CDR3 length equals 15 residues. CDR3 DNA: TGTGCTAGTGGTTTCTTCCTAGCGGGAACAGAGACCCAGTACTTC. Translated: CASGFFLAGTETQYF.

CDR3 in DNA: TGTGCCAGCAGCCAAGCGAGCGGAGCTAACTATGGCTACACCTTC. Translated: CASSQASGANYGYTF. This chain uses TRBV3-1 (or the pseudogene TRBV3-2) with TRBJ1-2; D ambiguous. The V end lost 1 base, the J end lost 0 bases, and 9 bases lay between the germline ends. The CDR3 consists of 15 residues. Germline V CDR1 and CDR2: LGHDT, YNNKEL (reference sequence).